This T cell receptor beta chain originates from a study of shared clonotypes between healthy human individuals. Study as a whole: Each donor's CD4 naive and CD4 memory cells filled three plates apiece, CD8 naive two, and CD8 memory one.

Comments on this clone: One junction end does not reproduce the germline sequence, and a read error may be involved.

CDR1 LGHNA and CDR2 YSLEER come from the germline V gene. The CDR3 covers 13 residues. Profiled with immunoSEQ multiplex PCR; TCRdb holds only in-frame clones, not every one. The sample holds about 2.4 million clones, 90% to 95% seen once. This receptor was obtained from a man between 18 and 35 years old in good health. The chain is built from TRBV4-3 and TRBJ2-1; D possibly corresponds to TRBD2 (6 bases). Material: naive CD4+ T cells sorted from blood. This sample's subset: CD45RA+ positively selected. The CDR3 is CASSLNAFGGRIF. The CDR3 DNA sequence: TGCGCCAGCAGCCTAAATGCCTTTGGGGGGAGGATCTTC.